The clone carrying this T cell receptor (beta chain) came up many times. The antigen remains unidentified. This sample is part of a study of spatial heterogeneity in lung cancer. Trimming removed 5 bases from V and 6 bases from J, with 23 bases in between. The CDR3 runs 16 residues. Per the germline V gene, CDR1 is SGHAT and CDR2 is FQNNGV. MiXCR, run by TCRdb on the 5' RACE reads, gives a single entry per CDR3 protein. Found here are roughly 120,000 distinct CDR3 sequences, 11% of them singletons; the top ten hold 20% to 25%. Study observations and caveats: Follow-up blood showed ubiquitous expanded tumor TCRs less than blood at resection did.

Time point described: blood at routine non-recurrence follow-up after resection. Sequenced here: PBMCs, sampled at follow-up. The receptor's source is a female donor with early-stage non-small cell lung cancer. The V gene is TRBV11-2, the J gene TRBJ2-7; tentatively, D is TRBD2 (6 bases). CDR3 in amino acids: CASSTLTRSPAREQYF. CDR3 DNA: TGTGCCAGCAGCACCCTGACTAGATCCCCCGCCCGCGAGCAGTACTTC.